A selection of T cell receptor beta chains follows, all from one sample in a study of cytomegalovirus exposure and HLA in healthy donors. Clones were read by immunoSEQ multiplex PCR, and TCRdb kept only the in-frame ones, dropping some. The sample carries around 94,000 clones, 78% recorded once. The sample taken for sequencing was PBMCs. All receptors derive from a male donor in good health and CMV-seropositive. Each CDR3 is given with its conserved first and last residue. Fields, in order: clone size, J gene, V gene, D gene, CDR3 protein, CDR3 DNA. A D gene is named only where the DNA matches it firmly. Size is stated for part of the rows, as once, few or many counts, or as a class when the clone is expanded.

abundance: -; j_gene: TRBJ2-1; v_gene: TRBV5-6; d_gene: -; CDR3aa: CASSLPTNSYNEQFF; CDR3nt: TGTGCCAGCAGCTTACCTACCAACTCCTACAATGAGCAGTTCTTC
abundance: -; j_gene: TRBJ1-4; v_gene: TRBV18; d_gene: TRBD1; CDR3aa: CASSPSSGQGNEKLFF; CDR3nt: TGTGCCAGCTCACCATCCTCTGGACAGGGAAATGAAAAACTGTTTTTT
abundance: -; j_gene: TRBJ1-1; v_gene: TRBV7-9; d_gene: -; CDR3aa: CASSLGGGPEAFF; CDR3nt: TGTGCCAGCAGCTTAGGAGGGGGACCTGAAGCTTTCTTT
abundance: -; j_gene: TRBJ1-5; v_gene: TRBV4-2; d_gene: TRBD1; CDR3aa: CASSQTTGTQPQHF; CDR3nt: TGTGCCAGCAGCCAAACGACAGGGACTCAGCCCCAGCATTTT
abundance: -; j_gene: TRBJ2-3; v_gene: TRBV4-1; d_gene: -; CDR3aa: CASSQPMDTQYF; CDR3nt: TGCGCCAGCAGCCAACCCATGGATACGCAGTATTTT
abundance: -; j_gene: TRBJ2-1; v_gene: TRBV29-1; d_gene: -; CDR3aa: CSVGGDNEQFF; CDR3nt: TGCAGCGTTGGGGGAGACAATGAGCAGTTCTTC
abundance: -; j_gene: TRBJ2-7; v_gene: TRBV5-6; d_gene: -; CDR3aa: CASSLPLAYEQYF; CDR3nt: TGTGCCAGCAGCTTGCCTCTCGCCTACGAGCAGTACTTC
abundance: once; j_gene: TRBJ2-5; v_gene: TRBV18; d_gene: -; CDR3aa: CASSLQGRSETQYF; CDR3nt: TGTGCCAGCTCACTACAGGGTAGATCAGAGACCCAGTACTTC
abundance: -; j_gene: TRBJ2-1; v_gene: TRBV13; d_gene: -; CDR3aa: CASRPRLSHNEQFF; CDR3nt: TGTGCCAGCAGGCCCCGACTATCCCACAATGAGCAGTTCTTC
abundance: few; j_gene: TRBJ2-7; v_gene: TRBV6-1; d_gene: TRBD1; CDR3aa: CASSPRTGEPTGQYF; CDR3nt: TGTGCCAGCAGCCCAAGGACAGGGGAACCCACGGGGCAGTACTTC
abundance: -; j_gene: TRBJ1-1; v_gene: TRBV29-1; d_gene: -; CDR3aa: CSALGGVNTEAFF; CDR3nt: TGCAGCGCCCTAGGGGGGGTGAACACTGAAGCTTTCTTT
abundance: few; j_gene: TRBJ1-1; v_gene: TRBV7-9; d_gene: -; CDR3aa: CASSFPGTEAFF; CDR3nt: TGTGCCAGCAGCTTCCCGGGCACTGAAGCTTTCTTT
abundance: -; j_gene: TRBJ1-6; v_gene: TRBV21-1; d_gene: -; CDR3aa: CACEPGDSPLHF; CDR3nt: TGTGCCTGCGAGCCGGGGGATTCACCCCTCCACTTT
abundance: few; j_gene: TRBJ2-1; v_gene: TRBV29-1; d_gene: TRBD1; CDR3aa: CSVSDREYGEQFF; CDR3nt: TGCAGCGTTTCGGACAGGGAGTACGGTGAGCAGTTCTTC
abundance: -; j_gene: TRBJ1-4; v_gene: TRBV30; d_gene: -; CDR3aa: CAWSVRSREKLFF; CDR3nt: TGTGCCTGGAGTGTACGAAGCCGGGAAAAACTGTTTTTT
abundance: once; j_gene: TRBJ2-3; v_gene: TRBV7-3; d_gene: -; CDR3aa: CASSPGASGTQYF; CDR3nt: TGTGCCAGCAGCCCAGGGGCCTCCGGTACGCAGTATTTT
abundance: -; j_gene: TRBJ2-5; v_gene: TRBV7-9; d_gene: TRBD2; CDR3aa: CASSPGLAGGETQYF; CDR3nt: TGTGCCAGCAGCCCAGGACTAGCGGGGGGGGAGACCCAGTACTTC
abundance: -; j_gene: TRBJ2-7; v_gene: TRBV11-2; d_gene: TRBD2; CDR3aa: CASSLSGTSGILKYEQYF; CDR3nt: TGTGCCAGCAGCTTGTCCGGGACTAGCGGGATCTTAAAGTACGAGCAGTACTTC
abundance: -; j_gene: TRBJ1-5; v_gene: TRBV7-8; d_gene: -; CDR3aa: CASSDDSYQPQHF; CDR3nt: TGTGCCAGCAGCGACGACAGCTATCAGCCCCAGCATTTT
abundance: few; j_gene: TRBJ1-5; v_gene: TRBV19; d_gene: -; CDR3aa: CASSLSSIQGSQPQHF; CDR3nt: TGTGCCAGTAGTCTTTCCTCGATTCAGGGAAGCCAGCCCCAGCATTTT
abundance: -; j_gene: TRBJ2-1; v_gene: TRBV27; d_gene: -; CDR3aa: CASSLSPGAGEGTFSYNEQFF; CDR3nt: TGTGCCAGCAGTTTATCCCCCGGAGCAGGGGAGGGGACCTTCTCCTACAATGAGCAGTTCTTC
abundance: -; j_gene: TRBJ2-7; v_gene: TRBV5-4; d_gene: TRBD1; CDR3aa: CASSLPGQGYEQYF; CDR3nt: TGTGCCAGCAGCTTACCGGGACAGGGCTACGAGCAGTACTTC
abundance: -; j_gene: TRBJ2-7; v_gene: TRBV2; d_gene: -; CDR3aa: CASSSNYEQYF; CDR3nt: TGTGCCAGCAGCTCTAACTACGAGCAGTACTTC
abundance: -; j_gene: TRBJ2-7; v_gene: TRBV7-2; d_gene: TRBD2; CDR3aa: CASSLARTGGEQYF; CDR3nt: TGTGCCAGCAGCTTAGCCAGGACGGGGGGAGAGCAGTACTTC
abundance: once; j_gene: TRBJ2-7; v_gene: TRBV10-3; d_gene: TRBD1; CDR3aa: CAIKGQDRYEQYF; CDR3nt: TGTGCCATCAAAGGACAGGACCGCTACGAGCAGTACTTC
abundance: -; j_gene: TRBJ2-7; v_gene: TRBV4-2; d_gene: TRBD2; CDR3aa: CASSQGLAGGYEQYF; CDR3nt: TGTGCCAGCAGCCAAGGACTAGCGGGAGGCTACGAGCAGTACTTC
abundance: few; j_gene: TRBJ1-5; v_gene: TRBV27; d_gene: TRBD1; CDR3aa: CASSMGQPNQPQHF; CDR3nt: TGTGCCAGCAGTATGGGACAGCCAAATCAGCCCCAGCATTTT
abundance: -; j_gene: TRBJ1-2; v_gene: TRBV5-4; d_gene: TRBD1; CDR3aa: CASSSGTEVDGYTF; CDR3nt: TGTGCCAGCAGCTCCGGGACAGAGGTGGACGGCTACACCTTC
abundance: -; j_gene: TRBJ2-1; v_gene: TRBV5-1; d_gene: TRBD2; CDR3aa: CASSETSGRAPEYNEQFF; CDR3nt: TGCGCCAGCAGCGAGACTAGCGGGAGGGCCCCCGAGTACAATGAGCAGTTCTTC
abundance: few; j_gene: TRBJ1-4; v_gene: TRBV5-1; d_gene: -; CDR3aa: CASSYDLEKLFF; CDR3nt: TGCGCCAGCAGTTATGACTTGGAAAAACTGTTTTTT
abundance: -; j_gene: TRBJ2-1; v_gene: TRBV10-1; d_gene: TRBD2; CDR3aa: CASSESFSGSSGTDGSYNEQFF; CDR3nt: TGCGCCAGCAGTGAGTCATTTTCAGGGTCTAGCGGGACGGACGGCTCCTACAATGAGCAGTTCTTC
abundance: -; j_gene: TRBJ2-1; v_gene: TRBV5-4; d_gene: -; CDR3aa: CASSLSVGTYNEQFF; CDR3nt: TGTGCCAGCAGCTTGTCGGTGGGCACATACAATGAGCAGTTCTTC
abundance: few; j_gene: TRBJ2-7; v_gene: TRBV5-1; d_gene: -; CDR3aa: CASSLADEQYF; CDR3nt: TGCGCCAGCAGCTTGGCAGACGAGCAGTACTTC
abundance: -; j_gene: TRBJ2-7; v_gene: TRBV2; d_gene: TRBD1; CDR3aa: CASSAPGTGGNEQYF; CDR3nt: TGTGCCAGCAGTGCCCCCGGGACAGGGGGCAACGAGCAGTACTTC
abundance: -; j_gene: TRBJ2-1; v_gene: TRBV6-4; d_gene: -; CDR3aa: CASSDSSGADEQFF; CDR3nt: TGTGCCAGCAGTGACTCTAGCGGAGCGGATGAGCAGTTCTTC
abundance: -; j_gene: TRBJ1-5; v_gene: TRBV6-1; d_gene: -; CDR3aa: CASSEAQGGNQPQHF; CDR3nt: TGTGCCAGCAGTGAAGCGCAAGGGGGCAATCAGCCCCAGCATTTT
abundance: -; j_gene: TRBJ2-1; v_gene: TRBV2; d_gene: -; CDR3aa: CASSSVTVYNEQFF; CDR3nt: TGTGCCAGCAGTTCAGTAACAGTCTACAATGAGCAGTTCTTC
abundance: -; j_gene: TRBJ1-1; v_gene: TRBV6-5; d_gene: TRBD1; CDR3aa: CASSSPDRGTNTEAFF; CDR3nt: TGTGCCAGCAGTTCGCCGGACAGGGGCACGAACACTGAAGCTTTCTTT
abundance: -; j_gene: TRBJ1-1; v_gene: TRBV18; d_gene: -; CDR3aa: CASSPPGRNTEAFF; CDR3nt: TGTGCCAGCTCACCACCGGGCCGGAACACTGAAGCTTTCTTT
abundance: -; j_gene: TRBJ2-1; v_gene: TRBV6-5; d_gene: TRBD1; CDR3aa: CASSATGGGYNEQFF; CDR3nt: TGTGCCAGCAGTGCTACAGGGGGCGGCTACAATGAGCAGTTCTTC
abundance: -; j_gene: TRBJ2-7; v_gene: TRBV29-1; d_gene: TRBD1; CDR3aa: CSAGTGQYEQYF; CDR3nt: TGCAGTGCCGGGACAGGGCAATACGAGCAGTACTTC
abundance: -; j_gene: TRBJ2-3; v_gene: TRBV2; d_gene: -; CDR3aa: CATVTDTQYF; CDR3nt: TGTGCCACCGTGACAGATACGCAGTATTTT